The 32 T cell receptor beta chains in this list originate from one sample, sequenced in a study of Tregs in tolerant kidney transplant recipients. The method was immunoSEQ multiplex PCR; TCRdb's version includes in-frame clones alone and lacks a portion of them. The sample totals more than 45,000 clones. The sample consisted of CD4+ T cells from blood, taken before the transplant. The receptors here all came from a human donor who received a combined kidney and bone marrow transplant.

This clone is medium-sized by frequency. The read terminates 3 residues ahead of where the CDR3 ends, so the germline J gene completes it. The gene calls are TRBV5-6 and TRBJ2-7, with 7 positions matching TRBD1. This CDR3 comprises 13 residues. Trimming removed 5 bases from V and 3 bases from J; junction bases left unmatched: 5. The germline gives CDR1 SGHDT, CDR2 YYEEEE. CDR3 bases read: TGTGCCAGCAGATCCCAGGGGGTCTACGAG. Translating it yields CASRSQGVYE. In full, the CDR3 reads CASRSQGVYEQYF. Complete variable domain (other parts from reference TRBV5-6 and TRBJ2-7): DAGVTQSPTHLIKTRGQQVTLRCSPKSGHDTVSWYQQALGQGPQFIFQYYEEEERQRGNFPDRFSGHQFPNYSSELNVNALLLGDSALYLCASRSQGVYEQYFGPGTRLTVT.

Remarks on this clone: Read sequence stops 3 residues before the CDR3 end, and the germline J gene provides the missing end. The chain couples TRBV6-1 to TRBJ2-7, with TRBD1 matching 7 bases. Unmatched junction bases numbered 7, after V lost 3 bases and J lost 2 bases. The CDR3 loop spans 15 amino acids. Germline V gives CDR1 MNHNS, CDR2 SASEGT. The CDR3 bases that were read are TGTGCCAGCAGTGAGGTACAGGGGCGACCCTACGAG. Amino acids: CASSEVQGRPYE. The CDR3 in full is CASSEVQGRPYEQYF.

A remark on this clone: The read ends 3 residues early relative to the CDR3; the germline J gene fills the gap. The V and J genes are TRBV19 and TRBJ2-4; D might be TRBD2 (7 bases). The V and J ends lost 2 bases and 8 bases respectively, with 13 bases between them. Germline V gene lookup returns CDR1 LNHDA and CDR2 SQIVND (reference sequence). CDR3 length equals 14 residues. CDR3 protein: CASSIIGEGDIQYF. The covered CDR3 bases are TGTGCCAGTAGTATAATAGGGGAGGGGGACATT. Based on the CDR3 plus reference TRBV19 and TRBJ2-4, the full variable domain is DGGITQSPKYLFRKEGQNVTLSCEQNLNHDAMYWYRQDPGQGLRLIYYSQIVNDFQKGDIAEGYSVSREKKESFPLTVTSAQKNPTAFYLCASSIIGEGDIQYFGAGTRLSVL.

As regards this clone: With the read ending 3 residues before the CDR3 end, the germline J gene is used to fill in that end. This chain uses TRBV10-3 with TRBJ2-2, with D perhaps matching TRBD2 (5 bases). The V and J ends lost 1 base and 6 bases respectively, with 9 bases between them. There are 14 residues in the CDR3. Germline CDR1 and CDR2: ENHRY and SYGVKD. The CDR3 here is CAISEFGDPGELFF. Partial CDR3 DNA: TGTGCCATCAGTGAGTTCGGGGATCCCGGGGAG.

A word on this clone: Read data end 3 residues before the CDR3 end; the end is taken from the germline J gene. The chain has TRBV30 and TRBJ2-3, with D perhaps matching TRBD1 (6 bases). The germline V gene has CDR1 GTSNPN and CDR2 SVGIG (reference sequence). This CDR3 has 13 residues. V was cut by 0 bases and J by 5 bases, with 9 bases left in between. CDR3 amino acids: CAWSVGAIDTQYF. The sequenced part of the CDR3 DNA is TGTGCCTGGAGTGTGGGGGCCATAGATACG.

Remarks on this clone: Coverage ceases 3 residues before the CDR3 finishes, and the germline J gene fills in the end. This sequence joins TRBV5-1 and TRBJ2-2; 7 bases are a match to TRBD2. Germline CDR1 reads SGHRS; CDR2 reads YFSETQ. This CDR3 contains 15 residues. V lost 3 bases, J lost 3 bases, and 5 bases stayed unmatched. The sequenced part of the CDR3 DNA is TGCGCCAGCAGCTGGGCGGGAGAGTACACCGGGGAG. This translates into CASSWAGEYTGE. The full CDR3 protein reads CASSWAGEYTGELFF.

Comments on this clone: Read coverage stops 3 residues before the CDR3 terminus; the germline J gene supplies the remainder. V gene TRBV20-1 combines with J gene TRBJ2-3, with 16 bases identical to TRBD2. V gave up 3 bases and J gave up 3 bases; unmatched junction bases: 9. This CDR3 spans 18 amino acids. CDR1 is DFQATT and CDR2 is SNEGSKA in the germline V gene (reference sequence). CDR3 DNA (partial): TGCAGTGCTAGTCGGGGACTAGCGGGAGGGGTCTCTACAGATACG. As protein: CSASRGLAGGVSTDT. The whole CDR3 is CSASRGLAGGVSTDTQYF.

CDR3 bases read: TGTGCCAGCTCACCTCCCCCCGGGTACGAG. This codes for CASSPPPGYE. The entire CDR3 is CASSPPPGYEQYF. The chain carries TRBV18 and TRBJ2-7; D gene unclear. Read coverage stops 3 residues before the CDR3 terminus; the germline J gene supplies the remainder. Germline V lookup: CDR1 KGHSH, CDR2 LQKENI. Trimming left V 3 bases short and J 4 bases short, with 10 bases between. The CDR3 has 13 residues.

Concerning this clone itself: The CDR3 is cut off 3 residues early in the read; its end comes from the germline J gene. This chain uses TRBV7-2 with TRBJ2-5, with TRBD1 matching 9 bases. Germline CDR1 reads SGHTA; CDR2 reads FQGNSA. The CDR3 contains 13 residues. V was pared by 5 bases and J by 5 bases, with 3 bases of the junction left unmatched. The sequenced CDR3 bases are TGTGCCAGCAGCCGGGACAGGGAGGAGACC. Protein sequence: CASSRDREET. The complete CDR3 protein is CASSRDREETQYF. Using reference TRBV7-2 and TRBJ2-5 for the parts outside the CDR3, the full variable domain is GAGVSQSPSNKVTEKGKDVELRCDPISGHTALYWYRQSLGQGLEFLIYFQGNSAPDKSGLPSDRFSAERTGGSVSTLTIQRTQQEDSAVYLCASSRDREETQYFGPGTRLLVL.

In regard to this clone: The missing CDR3 end, 3 residues past where the read stops, is filled in from the germline J gene. The rearrangement uses TRBV18 and TRBJ2-7; possible D gene TRBD2, 5 bases. V gave up 3 bases and J gave up 0 bases, with 15 bases separating them. This CDR3 has 16 residues. Germline CDR1 is KGHSH and CDR2 is LQKENI. Here the CDR3 reads CASSPRARLGSYEQYF. The sequenced part of the CDR3 DNA is TGTGCCAGCTCACCGCGGGCACGGTTAGGCTCCTACGAG.

With regard to this clone: The read terminates 3 residues before the CDR3 end, so the remaining end is supplied by the germline J gene. The gene calls are TRBV5-1 and TRBJ1-3, with TRBD1 matching 7 bases. This CDR3 comprises 15 residues. Unmatched junction bases numbered 4, after V lost 3 bases and J lost 1 base. The V gene's germline CDR1 is SGHRS and CDR2 YFSETQ. CDR3 loop: CASSWGQFSGNTIYF. Partial CDR3 DNA: TGCGCCAGCAGCTGGGGACAGTTTTCTGGAAACACC.

As to this clone: The read halts 3 residues ahead of the CDR3 end, with the missing end drawn from the germline J gene. The chain combines TRBV6-1 with TRBJ2-7; 8 bases are a match to TRBD2. Trimming cost V 4 bases and J 2 bases; bases outside gene matches: 7. CDR1 is MNHNS and CDR2 is SASEGT in the germline V gene. This CDR3 region has 15 residues. CDR3 region: CASSALGGRPYEQYF. CDR3 DNA, as far as it was read: TGTGCCAGCAGTGCCTTGGGCGGGAGGCCCTACGAG.

For this clone: The read is 3 residues too short to cover the CDR3 end, so that end is filled in from the germline J gene. The gene calls are TRBV15 and TRBJ2-6; D unresolved. The CDR3 runs to 13 residues. Germline CDR1 and CDR2: LNHNV and YYDKDF (reference sequence). Trimming removed 9 bases at V and 0 bases at J, with 6 bases between. The CDR3 DNA, read in part, is TGTGCCACGCACATCTCTGGGGCCAACGTC. The encoded protein is CATHISGANV. The entire CDR3 is CATHISGANVLTF. Together with reference TRBV15 and TRBJ2-6, the CDR3 gives the full variable domain: DAMVIQNPRYQVTQFGKPVTLSCSQTLNHNVMYWYQQKSSQAPKLLFHYYDKDFNNEADTPDNFQSRRPNTSFCFLDIRSPGLGDTAMYLCATHISGANVLTFGAGSRLTVL.

As to this clone: The read is 3 residues too short to cover the CDR3 end, so that end is filled in from the germline J gene. This sequence joins TRBV7-3 and TRBJ2-1; 8 bases are a match to TRBD2. V dropped 5 bases and J dropped 4; count of bases not matched to a gene: 10. Germline lookup yields CDR1 SGHTA and CDR2 FQGTGA. This CDR3 contains 16 residues. The sequenced CDR3 bases are TGTGCCAGCAGCCGAGCGACTAGCGCGCTTTACAATGAG. Its translation is CASSRATSALYNE. In full, the CDR3 reads CASSRATSALYNEQFF.

As for this clone: The CDR3 goes on 3 residues after the read ends, and that part is filled in from the germline J gene. V gene TRBV7-8 combines with J gene TRBJ1-4; TRBD1 aligns across 9 bases. The length of the CDR3 is 14 residues. The J segment lost 5 bases and the V segment lost 5 bases, leaving 3 bases of the junction unmatched. Germline loops: CDR1 SGHVS, CDR2 FQNEAQ. Incomplete CDR3 DNA: TGTGCCAGCAGCACGGGGACAGGGAATGAAAAA. It yields the protein CASSTGTGNEK. The complete CDR3 reads CASSTGTGNEKLFF. Full variable domain (rest looked up from reference TRBV7-8 and TRBJ1-4): GAGVSQSPRYKVAKRGQDVALRCDPISGHVSLFWYQQALGQGPEFLTYFQNEAQLDKSGLPSDRFFAERPEGSVSTLKIQRTQQEDSAVYLCASSTGTGNEKLFFGSGTQLSVL.

Concerning this clone itself: Sequencing ends 3 residues short of the CDR3 end; the germline J gene provides the rest. The chain is built from TRBV20-1 and TRBJ1-3, with no clear D. The CDR3 sequence is 14 residues long. Germline V lookup: CDR1 DFQATT, CDR2 SNEGSKA (reference sequence). The V end was cut by 0 bases, the J end by 0 bases, with 6 bases between. The CDR3 region is CSARDLFSGNTIYF. The covered CDR3 bases are TGCAGTGCTAGAGATCTGTTCTCTGGAAACACC.

To note about this clone: The sequenced fragment ends 3 residues before the CDR3 boundary, so the rest is inferred from the germline J gene. The chain recombines TRBV5-1 with TRBJ2-7; 11 bases align to TRBD2. The J segment lost 1 base and the V segment lost 1 base, leaving 1 base of the junction unmatched. Germline V gene lookup returns CDR1 SGHRS and CDR2 YFSETQ. The length of the CDR3 is 15 residues. The chain's CDR3 is CASSLTSGSSYEQYF. Incomplete CDR3 DNA: TGCGCCAGCAGCTTGACTAGCGGGAGTTCCTACGAG.

Comment on this clone: The sequenced fragment ends 3 residues before the CDR3 boundary, so the rest is inferred from the germline J gene. J is TRBJ2-1 and V is TRBV19; 7 bases line up with TRBD2. CDR1 and CDR2 (germline): LNHDA, SQIVND (reference sequence). The CDR3 sequence is 18 residues long. The ends lost 3 bases at V and 1 base at J; junction bases unmatched: 12. The CDR3 sequence: CASSMGLVSGSSYNEQFF. CDR3 bases read: TGTGCCAGTAGTATGGGGCTGGTTAGCGGGTCTTCCTACAATGAG.

Notes on this clone: With the read ending 3 residues before the CDR3 end, the germline J gene is used to fill in that end. The chain uses TRBV5-1 and TRBJ1-2; D ambiguous. This CDR3 has 13 residues. Germline CDR1 SGHRS, CDR2 YFSETQ. V was clipped by 4 bases and J by 3 bases, with 10 bases between them. CDR3 DNA, as far as it was read: TGCGCCAGCAGCCCCACAGCAGACTATGGC. As protein: CASSPTADYG. In full, the CDR3 is CASSPTADYGYTF.

A remark on this clone: The read gets to within 3 residues of the CDR3 end, and the germline J gene fills in the rest. The chain combines TRBV2 with TRBJ2-3, with 9 positions matching TRBD2. The CDR3 contains 16 residues. Germline V gene lookup returns CDR1 SNHLY and CDR2 FYNNEI. V lost 1 base, J lost 4 bases, and 6 bases stayed unmatched. CDR3 bases read: TGTGCCAGCAGTGAAGTTGAGCTAGCGGGATCAGATACG. Translating gives CASSEVELAGSDT. The full CDR3 protein is CASSEVELAGSDTQYF.

On this clone: The read finishes 3 residues shy of the CDR3 end, and the germline J gene is used to complete it. The chain carries TRBV11-2 and TRBJ2-2; the D is unclear. Germline V lookup: CDR1 SGHAT, CDR2 FQNNGV. The CDR3 is 15 residues long. Trimming shortened V by 2 bases and J by 0 bases, and 7 bases separated the two germline ends. The sequenced CDR3 bases are TGTGCCAGCAGCTTATCCATTCCGAACACCGGGGAG. It codes for CASSLSIPNTGE. The full CDR3 reads CASSLSIPNTGELFF.

Concerning this clone itself: The CDR3 is cut off 3 residues early in the read; its end comes from the germline J gene. V gene TRBV20-1 combines with J gene TRBJ2-3; perhaps TRBD2 as D (5 bases). This CDR3 region has 16 residues. Trimming stripped 3 bases from V and 0 bases from J, with 16 bases between. Germline CDR1 DFQATT, CDR2 SNEGSKA (reference sequence). CDR3 DNA, as far as it was read: TGCAGTGCTAGGGGAGCTAGCCGAGGAAGCACAGATACG. Translating gives CSARGASRGSTDT. The entire CDR3 protein is CSARGASRGSTDTQYF.

As to this clone: Sequencing ends 3 residues short of the CDR3 end; the germline J gene provides the rest. V and J are TRBV6-2 or TRBV6-3 and TRBJ2-1, with 10 bases matching TRBD2. The germline CDR1 and CDR2 sequences are MNHEY and SVGEGT. V was clipped by 7 bases and J by 6 bases; unmatched bases: 6. This CDR3 comprises 14 residues. Here the CDR3 reads CASTRAGGVNEQFF. CDR3 bases read: TGTGCCAGCACGCGAGCGGGAGGGGTCAATGAG.

Turning to this clone: The sequence runs out 3 residues before the end of the CDR3; the remainder is reconstructed from the germline J gene. This chain joins TRBV19 and TRBJ1-3; D gene unclear. The germline V gene encodes CDR1 LNHDA and CDR2 SQIVND (reference sequence). The CDR3 extends over 15 amino acids. Trimming stripped 6 bases from V and 0 bases from J, with 12 bases between. CDR3 DNA (partial): TGTGCCAGTAGGAGCGCATCCAACTCTGGAAACACC. It encodes CASRSASNSGNT. The complete CDR3 reads CASRSASNSGNTIYF.

With regard to this clone: The read halts 3 residues ahead of the CDR3 end, with the missing end drawn from the germline J gene. This sequence joins TRBV29-1 and TRBJ2-3; weak D call: TRBD2 (7 bases). V was trimmed by 6 bases and J by 1 base, leaving 17 bases between them. CDR3 length equals 15 residues. Per the germline V gene, CDR1 is SQVTM and CDR2 is ANQGSEA. CDR3 sequence: CSVGGGGSGTDTQYF. CDR3 DNA, as far as it was read: TGCAGCGTGGGCGGGGGCGGGAGCGGCACAGATACG.

On this clone itself: The read finishes 3 residues shy of the CDR3 end, and the germline J gene is used to complete it. The chain uses TRBV20-1 and TRBJ2-5; D possibly corresponds to TRBD1 (5 bases). This CDR3 spans 16 amino acids. Germline lookup yields CDR1 DFQATT and CDR2 SNEGSKA (reference sequence). V lost 5 bases, J lost 5 bases, and 24 bases lay in between. The CDR3 loop reads CSASKSRRTMGETQYF. Partial CDR3 DNA: TGCAGTGCTTCGAAATCGAGGCGGACAATGGGGGAGACC.

Of note for this clone: The CDR3 goes on 3 residues after the read ends, and that part is filled in from the germline J gene. The chain carries TRBV30 and TRBJ2-1, with TRBD2 identical over 10 bases. Germline CDR1 and CDR2: GTSNPN and SVGIG (reference sequence). V gave up 2 bases and J gave up 1 base; unmatched junction bases: 2. The CDR3 has 15 amino acids. The CDR3 DNA, read in part, is TGTGCCTGGAGTCAAGCGGGAGGGTCCTACAATGAG. Its protein is CAWSQAGGSYNE. The CDR3, in full, reads CAWSQAGGSYNEQFF.

Comments on this clone: The sequenced fragment ends 3 residues before the CDR3 boundary, so the rest is inferred from the germline J gene. This sequence joins TRBV29-1 and TRBJ1-1; D is uncertain. CDR1 and CDR2 from the germline V gene are SQVTM and ANQGSEA. The CDR3 consists of 14 residues. V was trimmed by 0 bases and J by 0 bases, leaving 8 bases between them. CDR3 DNA (partial): TGCAGCGTTGAAGATCTCGGTATGAACACTGAA. Translated, it gives CSVEDLGMNTE. The CDR3 in full is CSVEDLGMNTEAFF.

With respect to this clone: The read terminates 3 residues ahead of where the CDR3 ends, so the germline J gene completes it. The chain is built from TRBV5-1 and TRBJ2-5; 8 bases match TRBD2. There are 15 residues in the CDR3. Germline trimming cut 0 bases from V and 5 bases from J; bases unmatched to any gene: 6. Germline V gene sequence: CDR1 SGHRS, CDR2 YFSETQ. The CDR3 region is CASSLDGTRMETQYF. CDR3 DNA (partial): TGCGCCAGCAGCTTGGACGGGACTAGAATGGAGACC.

For this clone: The CDR3 end is not reached by the read, which stops 3 residues before it; the germline J gene fills it in. This rearrangement joins TRBV2 to TRBJ2-7, with 10 bases matching TRBD2. V was clipped by 4 bases and J by 5 bases; unmatched bases: 8. CDR1 is SNHLY, CDR2 FYNNEI, per germline. This CDR3 has 15 residues. The sequenced part of the CDR3 DNA is TGTGCCAGCAGTGTTCTAGCGGGAGTTCCGCACGAG. Protein sequence: CASSVLAGVPHE. The full CDR3 sequence reads CASSVLAGVPHEQYF.

In the case of this clone: The read terminates 3 residues before the CDR3 end, so the remaining end is supplied by the germline J gene. The chain has TRBV10-3 and TRBJ2-6; D possibly corresponds to TRBD2 (6 bases). V lost 8 bases and J 1 base, leaving 18 bases between the germline ends. Germline CDR1 is ENHRY and CDR2 is SYGVKD. This CDR3 has 17 amino acids. The part of the CDR3 DNA that was read is TGTGCCATCCCTAGCAGTACCGGGACTTCTGGGGCCAACGTC. The encoded protein is CAIPSSTGTSGANV. The full CDR3 reads CAIPSSTGTSGANVLTF.

On this clone itself: The read ends 3 residues early relative to the CDR3; the germline J gene fills the gap. V usage is TRBV5-6 and J usage is TRBJ2-2, with 9 bases identical to TRBD1. Per the germline V gene, CDR1 is SGHDT and CDR2 is YYEEEE. The CDR3 totals 15 residues. J lost 6 bases, V lost 4 bases, and 7 bases had no gene match. The CDR3 sequence: CASSPGTGLPGELFF. The covered CDR3 bases are TGTGCCAGCAGCCCCGGGACAGGGCTGCCCGGGGAG. The full variable domain, completed using reference TRBV5-6 and TRBJ2-2, is DAGVTQSPTHLIKTRGQQVTLRCSPKSGHDTVSWYQQALGQGPQFIFQYYEEEERQRGNFPDRFSGHQFPNYSSELNVNALLLGDSALYLCASSPGTGLPGELFFGEGSRLTVL.